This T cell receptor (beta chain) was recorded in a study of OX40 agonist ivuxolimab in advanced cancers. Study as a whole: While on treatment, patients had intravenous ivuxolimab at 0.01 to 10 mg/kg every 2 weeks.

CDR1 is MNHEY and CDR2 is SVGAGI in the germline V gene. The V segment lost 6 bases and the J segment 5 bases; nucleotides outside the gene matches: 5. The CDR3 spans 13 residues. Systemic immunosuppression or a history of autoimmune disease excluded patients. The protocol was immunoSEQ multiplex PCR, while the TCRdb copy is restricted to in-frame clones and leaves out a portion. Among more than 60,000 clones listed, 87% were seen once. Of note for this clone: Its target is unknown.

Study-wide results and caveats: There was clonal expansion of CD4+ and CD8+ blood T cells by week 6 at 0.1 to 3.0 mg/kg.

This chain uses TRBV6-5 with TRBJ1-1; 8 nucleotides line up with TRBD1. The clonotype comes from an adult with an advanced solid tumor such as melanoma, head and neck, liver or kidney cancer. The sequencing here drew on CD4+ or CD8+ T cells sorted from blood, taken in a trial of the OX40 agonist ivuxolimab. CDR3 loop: CASSDRGSTEAFF. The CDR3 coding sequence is TGTGCCAGCAGCGACAGGGGTTCGACTGAAGCTTTCTTT.